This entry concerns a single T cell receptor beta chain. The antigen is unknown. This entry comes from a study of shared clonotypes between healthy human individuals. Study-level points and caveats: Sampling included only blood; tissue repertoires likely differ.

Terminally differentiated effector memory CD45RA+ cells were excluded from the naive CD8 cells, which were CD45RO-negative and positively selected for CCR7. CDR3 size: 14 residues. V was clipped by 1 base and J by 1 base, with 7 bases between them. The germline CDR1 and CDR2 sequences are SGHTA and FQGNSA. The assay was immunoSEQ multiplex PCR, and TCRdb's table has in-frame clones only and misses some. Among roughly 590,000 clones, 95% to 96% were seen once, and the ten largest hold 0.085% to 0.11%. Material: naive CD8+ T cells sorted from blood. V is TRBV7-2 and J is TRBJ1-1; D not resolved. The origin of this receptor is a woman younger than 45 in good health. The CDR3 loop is CASSLGGWNTEAFF. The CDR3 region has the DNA TGTGCCAGCAGCTTAGGTGGGTGGAACACTGAAGCTTTCTTT.